This T cell receptor (beta chain) was identified in a study of OX40 agonist ivuxolimab in advanced cancers. For the study in its entirety: Ivuxolimab was an agonistic, fully human IgG2 monoclonal antibody directed against OX40 (CD134), a costimulatory receptor. Intravenous ivuxolimab was administered to patients every 2 weeks at six dose levels: 0.01, 0.1, 0.3, 1.5, 3 and 10 mg/kg. Of the 50 or so patients in dose escalation, 19 had hepatocellular carcinoma, approximately 15 had melanoma, 9 had renal cell carcinoma and 9 had head and neck cancer. A male proportion of under 85% and a mean age of approximately 55 years, ranging from 23 to 79, were recorded for the dose-escalation cohort. Prior anti-PD-1, anti-PD-L1 or anti-CTLA-4 therapy was permitted, and checkpoint inhibitors had been received by more than 35% of dose-escalation patients. Partial responses were achieved by three dose-escalation patients, of whom one had hepatocellular carcinoma and two had cutaneous melanoma. The point of sequencing TCRbeta in the periphery was to test whether ivuxolimab changed TCR sequence diversity and drove clonal T-cell expansion. The paper describes the monotherapy dose-escalation part (N = 52 patients) of the phase I trial of ivuxolimab.

Genomic DNA was extracted from sorted cells for sequencing of the TCRbeta CDR3 region. TCRbeta CDR3 regions were sequenced using the immunoSEQ Assay. Not all clones reach the TCRdb copy of this immuneACCESS table, which keeps in-frame sequences only. Checked studies attribute under half of the gap to unresolved V genes and leave the rest unexplained. In all, the sample holds more than 45,000 clones, and more than 85% of those were seen once. The top ten constitute approximately 10% of the sample. General findings and caveats noted by the study authors: After ivuxolimab, more expanded clones were found on average in CD8+ T cells than in CD4+ T cells. Low levels of normalized T-cell clonal expansion were also shown by some nonresponding patients. At doses of 0.1 to 3.0 mg/kg, clonal expansion of both CD4+ and CD8+ blood T cells was observed from baseline to week 6. Which antigens the clonally expanded peripheral T cells were specific for was not determined. In partial responders in the 0.1-3.0 mg/kg groups, normalized peripheral clonal expansion was found to be among the lowest, especially among CD8+ T cells.

Patients with a history of autoimmune disease or receiving systemic immunosuppression were excluded from the trial. In every dose cohort, peripheral blood was drawn for TCR sequencing at baseline, cycle 4 day 1, and cycle 7 day 1. Samples were obtained from an open-label, multicenter, first-in-human phase I dose-escalation trial of ivuxolimab. Adults with locally advanced or metastatic head and neck squamous cell, hepatocellular, melanoma or renal cell carcinoma were enrolled in the trial. Before TCR sequencing, CD4+ T cells and CD8+ T cells were sorted from peripheral blood as separate populations. Reading the germline V gene (reference sequence) gives CDR1 LNHNV and CDR2 YYDKDF. Counted from cysteine to phenylalanine, this CDR3 has 16 amino acids. Only the CDR3 region is kept as DNA, spanning 48 bases read in frame from base 1. V and J are truncated by 1 base and 5 bases respectively, leaving an intervening sequence of 17 bases.

As to this clone: Its target antigen remains unknown. No much larger clonotype is one base removed from it; base qualities were not supplied.

The chain is encoded by TRBV15 joined to TRBJ2-5; TRBD2 is possibly the D segment (5 matching bases). The source is an adult with an advanced solid tumor such as melanoma, head and neck, liver or kidney cancer. The sequences come from CD4+ or CD8+ T cells sorted from blood, collected in a trial of the OX40 agonist ivuxolimab. The DNA sequence follows: TGTGCCACCAGCAGAGGTTTCGGGGTTGGAGAGGAGACCCAGTACTTC. Protein translation: CATSRGFGVGEETQYF.